This T cell receptor (beta chain) was found in a study of CXCR3-negative and CXCR3-positive naive CD8 T cells. Study-wide results and caveats: Naive cells that were CXCR3-positive had more hydrophobic TRB CDR3s (compared with CXCR3-negative naive cells). In naive cells, CXCR3-negative and CXCR3-positive subsets had similar TRBV-TRBJ usage; memory cells differed. After cryopreservation, CXCR3 expression dropped partially; most assays used fresh PBMCs.

On this clonotype: Antigen: not known.

Germline V gives CDR1 LGHNA, CDR2 YSLEER. CDR3 size: 16 residues. CD45RO-CCR7+CD27+CD95- defined naive CD8+ T cells. Preparation of TRB cDNA libraries relied on 5' RACE carrying UMI labels. Reprocessing the 5' RACE reads, TCRdb reports a single entry for every CDR3 protein and omits DNA. Recorded for this sample: 130,000 or so distinct CDR3 sequences. The clonotype was recovered from a human donor in good health. Some clones in this sample may be carry-over from other donors' samples. The source material was naive CXCR3- CD8+ T cells from blood. Subset in this sample: CD45RO-CCR7+CD27+CD95- naive CD8+ T cells lacking CXCR3 (TNR3-). The genes are TRBV4-3 and TRBJ1-1; TCRdb reports TRBD1, a call that lacks DNA to check it against. The CDR3 reads CASSQDLVGQGAEAFF.